Below, 21 T cell receptor beta chains from the same sample are listed, as sequenced in a study of CD8 T cells in Susac syndrome. Random-hexamer reverse transcription was applied to roughly 0.5 to 1 ug RNA. TCRdb analysed the immunoSEQ multiplex PCR reads with MiXCR anew, one entry per CDR3 protein. The sample consists of 200,000 or so distinct CDR3 sequences, 95% of them appearing once. Sequenced sample: CD4+ T cells from PBMCs. These receptors were obtained from a human donor with multiple sclerosis.

The CDR3 reads CASSETSEQYF. The CDR3 DNA sequence: TGCGCCAGCAGCGAAACTAGCGAGCAGTACTTC. The J gene is TRBJ2-7, the V gene TRBV5-1, with a weak D call TRBD2 (5 bases). CDR3 length: 11 residues. Germline CDR1 is SGHRS and CDR2 is YFSETQ. Between the trimmed V and J ends, which lost 4 bases and 6 bases, there was a span of 8 bases.

The chain carries TRBV12-3 or TRBV12-4 and TRBJ2-4; D might be TRBD1 (6 bases). The V end was cut by 5 bases, the J end by 2 bases, with 16 bases between. The CDR3 runs to 16 residues. The CDR3 protein is CASSQGGQVTKNIQYF. The CDR3 coding sequence is TGTGCCAGCAGTCAAGGGGGTCAGGTAACCAAAAACATTCAGTACTTC.

This chain uses TRBV7-8 with TRBJ1-5; possible D gene TRBD1, 5 bases. Germline V gene sequence: CDR1 SGHVS, CDR2 FQNEAQ. CDR3 size: 17 residues. The V and J ends lost 0 bases and 7 bases respectively, with 19 bases between them. CDR3 loop: CASSLARGRVREQPQHF. The DNA for the CDR3 is TGTGCCAGCAGCTTAGCGCGGGGCAGGGTAAGGGAACAGCCCCAGCATTTT.

This clonotype showed up just once. The rearrangement joins TRBV20-1 to TRBJ1-5; tentatively, D is TRBD1 (5 bases). CDR1 and CDR2 (germline): DFQATT, SNEGSKA (reference sequence). V was clipped by 3 bases and J by 11 bases, with 23 bases between them. This CDR3 is built from 15 residues. The CDR3 region is CSASPLTAAGRAQHF. For the CDR3, the DNA is TGCAGTGCTAGCCCCCTGACAGCCGCAGGGCGGGCCCAGCATTTT.

This rearrangement joins TRBV20-1 to TRBJ2-5; D gene uncertain. Per the germline V gene, CDR1 is DFQATT and CDR2 is SNEGSKA (reference sequence). The V end lost 0 bases, the J end lost 1 base, and 9 bases lay between the germline ends. This CDR3 is 14 amino acids long. CDR3 DNA: TGCAGTGCTAGAGATAGGAGAGTCCAAGAGACCCAGTACTTC. Residues: CSARDRRVQETQYF.

V and J are TRBV6-5 and TRBJ1-2, with 7 bases identical to TRBD1. With V trimmed by 10 bases and J by 11 bases, 16 bases remained unmatched. The length of the CDR3 is 13 residues. Germline V gene lookup returns CDR1 MNHEY and CDR2 SVGAGI. The CDR3 nucleotides read TGTGCCATCAAGAGACAGGGAGTAAATCGATACACCTTC. Its protein product is CAIKRQGVNRYTF.

A few counts support this clonotype. The chain uses TRBV29-1 and TRBJ2-7; 7 positions match TRBD1. CDR3 size: 13 residues. With 4 bases clipped from V and 2 bases from J, the junction kept 5 bases outside the gene matches. CDR1 and CDR2 (germline): SQVTM, ANQGSEA. CDR3 in amino acids: CSVGRGIPYEQYF. CDR3 DNA: TGCAGCGTTGGCAGGGGGATACCCTACGAGCAGTACTTC.

The V and J genes are TRBV29-1 and TRBJ2-7; TRBD1 or TRBD2 may be the D gene (5 bases each). V dropped 4 bases and J dropped 2 bases, with 21 bases sitting between them. This CDR3 is built from 16 residues. CDR1 and CDR2 from the germline V gene are SQVTM and ANQGSEA. CDR3: CSVVWGLGRGTYEQYF. CDR3 sequence (DNA): TGCAGCGTTGTATGGGGCCTAGGGAGAGGGACCTACGAGCAGTACTTC.

The chain is built from TRBV28 and TRBJ1-1; 7 nucleotides match TRBD1. Germline-derived CDR1 and CDR2 are MDHEN and SYDVKM. The CDR3 length is 14 residues. Germline trimming cut 7 bases from V and 0 bases from J; bases unmatched to any gene: 5. The CDR3, as DNA: TGTGCCAGCATGGAGGGGGCTTTGAACACTGAAGCTTTCTTT. Encoded protein: CASMEGALNTEAFF.

The J gene is TRBJ1-6, the V gene TRBV2; D might be TRBD1 (6 bases). V dropped 8 bases and J dropped 10 bases, with 18 bases sitting between them. This CDR3 contains 14 residues. CDR1 and CDR2 from the germline V gene are SNHLY and FYNNEI. Here the CDR3 reads CASWGAQGNSPLHF. The CDR3 region has the DNA TGTGCCAGCTGGGGGGCCCAGGGAAACTCACCCCTCCACTTT.

This chain uses TRBV6-5 with TRBJ2-7; the D is unclear. The length of the CDR3 is 11 residues. CDR1 and CDR2 from the germline V gene are MNHEY and SVGAGI. The V end was cut by 8 bases, the J end by 3 bases, with 8 bases between. This chain's CDR3 is CASGQVYEQYF. The CDR3 DNA is TGTGCCAGCGGGCAAGTCTACGAGCAGTACTTC.

This clonotype was recorded a few times. This sequence joins TRBV2 and TRBJ2-7, with 7 nucleotides matching TRBD1. V was pared by 5 bases and J by 0 bases, with 4 bases of the junction left unmatched. The germline CDR1 and CDR2 sequences are SNHLY and FYNNEI. The CDR3 covers 14 residues. CDR3 nucleotides: TGTGCCAGCAGTCGGACAGGTGGCTCCTACGAGCAGTACTTC. It specifies CASSRTGGSYEQYF.

This clonotype was observed once. The chain links TRBV9 to TRBJ1-1; 7 bases map to TRBD1. The germline gives CDR1 SGDLS, CDR2 YYNGEE. The CDR3 consists of 14 residues. With 5 bases clipped from V and 1 base from J, the junction kept 5 bases outside the gene matches. The CDR3 DNA sequence: TGTGCCAGCAGTAAAACAGGGGCGAACACTGAAGCTTTCTTT. It translates to CASSKTGANTEAFF.

The genes are TRBV30 and TRBJ2-7, with 11 bases fitting TRBD1. Germline V gene sequence: CDR1 GTSNPN, CDR2 SVGIG (reference sequence). The trim removed 5 bases at V and 2 bases at J, leaving 5 bases unmatched. This CDR3 has 14 amino acids. CDR3 in amino acids: CAWGQGATPYEQYF. The CDR3 nucleotides read TGTGCCTGGGGACAGGGGGCAACCCCCTACGAGCAGTACTTC.

The CDR3 DNA is TGTGCCAGCAGTATGCGCTTCCCCGGGGACGGCGAGCAGTACTTC. It is translated as CASSMRFPGDGEQYF. The chain recombines TRBV12-3 or TRBV12-4 with TRBJ2-7, with D perhaps given as TRBD1 or TRBD2 (5 bases each). The V and J ends lost 5 bases and 6 bases respectively, with 20 bases between them. This CDR3 spans 15 amino acids.

CDR3 region: CASSSPAQGETQYF. CDR3 DNA: TGTGCCAGCAGCTCCCCAGCACAAGGAGAGACCCAGTACTTC. This chain uses TRBV7-9 with TRBJ2-5; no reliable D call. This CDR3 has 14 residues. Germline assignment: CDR1 SEHNR and CDR2 FQNEAQ (reference sequence). V was trimmed by 4 bases and J by 4 bases, leaving 13 bases between them. Filled out from reference TRBV7-9 and TRBJ2-5, the complete variable domain reads DTGVSQNPRHKITKRGQNVTFRCDPISEHNRLYWYRQTLGQGPEFLTYFQNEAQLEKSRLLSDRFSAERPKGSFSTLEIQRTEQGDSAMYLCASSSPAQGETQYFGPGTRLLVL.

This rearrangement joins TRBV30 to TRBJ1-4; tentative D call: TRBD1 (5 bases). CDR1 is GTSNPN, CDR2 SVGIG, per germline (reference sequence). The V end lost 1 base, the J end lost 7 bases, and 16 bases lay between the germline ends. CDR3 length: 15 residues. CDR3 loop: CAWSAGTGGREKLFF. The CDR3 DNA reads TGTGCCTGGAGTGCCGGGACGGGAGGGCGTGAAAAACTGTTTTTT. The entire variable domain, with the rest obtained from reference TRBV30 and TRBJ1-4, is as follows: SQTIHQWPATLVQPVGSPLSLECTVEGTSNPNLYWYRQAAGRGLQLLFYSVGIGQISSEVPQNLSASRPQDRQFILSSKKLLLSDSGFYLCAWSAGTGGREKLFFGSGTQLSVL.

The chain is built from TRBV5-6 and TRBJ1-1; 8 bases are shared with TRBD1. V was clipped by 0 bases and J by 6 bases; unmatched bases: 4. Germline loops: CDR1 SGHDT, CDR2 YYEEEE. CDR3 length: 14 amino acids. CDR3 in DNA: TGTGCCAGCAGCTTGGCAGGGGGCGTCCCTGAAGCTTTCTTT. Translation gives CASSLAGGVPEAFF.

This clonotype was recorded once. The V and J genes are TRBV15 and TRBJ1-1; 9 bases fit TRBD1. The germline CDR1 and CDR2 sequences are LNHNV and YYDKDF (reference sequence). The CDR3 is made up of 16 amino acids. The trim removed 1 base at V and 0 bases at J, leaving 3 bases unmatched. Here the CDR3 reads CATSRGRDRVNTEAFF. The CDR3 DNA reads as TGTGCCACCAGCAGAGGCCGGGACAGGGTGAACACTGAAGCTTTCTTT.

The V gene is TRBV4-2, the J gene TRBJ1-5; D is possibly TRBD1 (5 bases). Germline CDR1 is LGHNA and CDR2 is YNFKEQ. The V and J ends lost 0 bases and 3 bases respectively, with 12 bases between them. The length of the CDR3 is 16 residues. Written as DNA, the CDR3 is TGTGCCAGCAGCCAAGAGAATCTCAGGGACAATCAGCCCCAGCATTTT. It translates to CASSQENLRDNQPQHF.

V and J are TRBV7-9 and TRBJ2-5; 7 nucleotides align to TRBD1. Losses at the gene ends were 4 bases for V and 1 base for J; bases not matched to a gene: 9. The CDR3 sequence is 16 residues long. Germline loops: CDR1 SEHNR, CDR2 FQNEAQ (reference sequence). CDR3 sequence reads: CASSSLLGTVQETQYF. CDR3 in DNA: TGTGCCAGCAGCTCCCTACTGGGGACAGTCCAAGAGACCCAGTACTTC.